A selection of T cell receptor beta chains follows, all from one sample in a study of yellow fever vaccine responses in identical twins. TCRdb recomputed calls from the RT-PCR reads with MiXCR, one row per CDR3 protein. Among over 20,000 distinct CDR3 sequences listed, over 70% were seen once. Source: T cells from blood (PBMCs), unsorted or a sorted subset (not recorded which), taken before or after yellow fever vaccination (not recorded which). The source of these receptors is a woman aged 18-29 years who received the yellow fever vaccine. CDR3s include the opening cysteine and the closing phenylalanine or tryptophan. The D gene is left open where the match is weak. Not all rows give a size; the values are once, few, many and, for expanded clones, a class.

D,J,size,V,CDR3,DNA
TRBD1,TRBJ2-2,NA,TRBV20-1,CSARDEGGQGWDTGELFF,TGCAGTGCTAGAGATGAGGGGGGACAGGGTTGGGACACCGGGGAGCTGTTTTTT
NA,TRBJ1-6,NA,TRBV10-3,CAIIALILPDNSPLHF,TGTGCCATCATAGCCCTAATCTTGCCGGATAATTCACCCCTCCACTTT
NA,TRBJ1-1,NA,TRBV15,CATSSDTTEAFF,TGTGCCACCAGCAGCGATACCACTGAAGCTTTCTTT
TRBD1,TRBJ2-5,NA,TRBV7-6,CASSLVGQGLKTQYF,TGTGCCAGCAGCTTAGTGGGACAGGGGTTGAAGACCCAGTACTTC
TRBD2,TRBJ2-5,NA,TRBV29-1,CGSGRNQETQYF,TGCGGGAGCGGGAGGAATCAAGAGACCCAGTACTTC
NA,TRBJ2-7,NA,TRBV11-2,CASSLVPELGVYEQYF,TGTGCCAGCAGCTTAGTTCCGGAACTAGGGGTCTACGAGCAGTACTTC
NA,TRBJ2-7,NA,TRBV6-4,CASSDGAGRYEQYF,TGTGCCAGCAGTGACGGGGCGGGAAGGTACGAGCAGTACTTC
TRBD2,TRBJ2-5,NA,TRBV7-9,CTSSLVSGTSGAKTQYF,TGTACCAGCAGCTTGGTATCCGGGACTAGCGGGGCGAAGACCCAGTACTTC
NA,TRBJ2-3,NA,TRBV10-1,CASSESTTGGLTDTQYF,TGCGCCAGCAGTGAGTCGACAACGGGGGGCCTCACAGATACGCAGTATTTT
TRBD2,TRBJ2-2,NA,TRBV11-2,CASTPSGSSNTGELFF,TGTGCCAGCACCCCAAGCGGGAGCTCGAACACCGGGGAGCTGTTTTTT
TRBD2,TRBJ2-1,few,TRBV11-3,CASSFRTSSYNEQFF,TGTGCCAGCAGCTTTCGGACTAGCTCCTACAATGAGCAGTTCTTC
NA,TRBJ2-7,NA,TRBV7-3,CASSLNPTISYEQYF,TGTGCCAGCAGCTTAAACCCGACGATTTCATACGAGCAGTACTTC
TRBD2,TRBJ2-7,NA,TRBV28,CASSRDIAGQQYEQYF,TGTGCCAGCAGTCGGGATATAGCGGGACAACAATACGAGCAGTACTTC
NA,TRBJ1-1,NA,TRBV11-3,CASSLGWGGGPNTEAFF,TGTGCCAGCAGCTTAGGGTGGGGTGGGGGGCCGAACACTGAAGCTTTCTTT
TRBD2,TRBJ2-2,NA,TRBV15,CATQRGITGELFF,TGTGCCACACAGCGGGGAATCACCGGGGAGCTGTTTTTT
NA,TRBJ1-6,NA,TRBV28,CASSLGGSPLHF,TGTGCCAGCAGTCTAGGGGGTTCACCCCTCCACTTT
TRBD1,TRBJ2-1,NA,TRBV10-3,CAISEGTGLNEQFF,TGTGCCATCAGTGAAGGGACAGGACTCAATGAGCAGTTCTTC
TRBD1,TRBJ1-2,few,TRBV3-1,CASSQWQGAGYGYTF,TGTGCCAGCAGCCAATGGCAGGGGGCGGGCTATGGCTACACCTTC
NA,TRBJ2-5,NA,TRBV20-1,CSARLGGSQETQYF,TGCAGTGCTAGGTTGGGCGGGTCCCAAGAGACCCAGTACTTC
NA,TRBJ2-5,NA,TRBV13,CASSGAAGNQETQYF,TGTGCCAGCAGCGGGGCAGCGGGCAACCAAGAGACCCAGTACTTC
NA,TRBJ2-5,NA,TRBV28,CASSFVFPGHETQYF,TGTGCCAGCAGTTTCGTGTTTCCAGGCCATGAGACCCAGTACTTC
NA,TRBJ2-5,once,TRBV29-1,CSVSLGDHGTQYF,TGCAGCGTTTCTCTCGGGGACCATGGGACCCAGTACTTC
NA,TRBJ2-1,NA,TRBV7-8,CASMHMRGGNEQFF,TGTGCCAGCATGCACATGAGAGGGGGAAATGAGCAGTTCTTC
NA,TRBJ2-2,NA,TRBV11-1,CASSLVRQKNTGELFF,TGTGCCAGCAGCTTAGTAAGACAGAAGAACACCGGGGAGCTGTTTTTT